This entry is about one TCR beta chain. Its matching antigen is unknown. This sample is part of a study of T cells after yellow fever vaccination. Study-level results: Post-booster repertoires again held most primary-vaccination clones (roughly 95% CD4, roughly 88% CD8).

V was pared by 4 bases and J by 6 bases, with 9 bases between. Germline V gene lookup returns CDR1 MGHRA and CDR2 YSYEKL. The CDR3 runs 12 residues. TCRdb analysed the 5' RACE reads with MiXCR anew, one entry per CDR3 protein. This sample has about 74,000 distinct CDR3 sequences, with approximately 7% found just once. The sequences come from CD8+ T cells sorted from PBMCs, collected around 5 days after the first yellow fever vaccination. The clonotype comes from a young man who received the YFV17D yellow fever vaccine. V and J are TRBV4-1 and TRBJ1-2, with no clear D. For the CDR3, the DNA is TGCGCCAGCAGCCTACAAGAGGATGGCTACACCTTC. Translating it yields CASSLQEDGYTF.